These 27 T cell receptor beta chains came from one sample sequenced in a study of cytomegalovirus exposure and HLA in healthy donors. Sequencing used immunoSEQ multiplex PCR; TCRdb keeps in-frame clones, though not all of them. Of 150,000 to 200,000 clones in the sample, 86% are singletons; the top ten hold roughly 1.6%. Sequenced sample: PBMCs. Source of these receptors: a woman in her late teens or twenties in good health and CMV-seronegative.

This clone has a handful of counts. The chain couples TRBV12-5 to TRBJ2-7; D might be TRBD2 (6 bases). V lost 0 bases, J lost 2 bases, and 17 bases lay in between. The CDR3 has 17 amino acids. Germline V lookup: CDR1 LGHNT, CDR2 FRNRAP. Written as DNA, the CDR3 is TGTGCTAGTGGTTTGGTACTTGGGTCGGAGGGGACCTACGAGCAGTACTTC. Translation gives CASGLVLGSEGTYEQYF. Full variable domain (missing parts from reference TRBV12-5 and TRBJ2-7): DARVTQTPRHKVTEMGQEVTMRCQPILGHNTVFWYRQTMMQGLELLAYFRNRAPLDDSGMPKDRFSAEMPDATLATLKIQPSEPRDSAVYFCASGLVLGSEGTYEQYFGPGTRLTVT.

The gene calls are TRBV6-5 and TRBJ2-7; 8 positions agree with TRBD1. The CDR3 has 14 amino acids. J gave up 4 bases and V 6 bases, and 8 bases lay outside the gene matches. The germline CDR1 and CDR2 sequences are MNHEY and SVGAGI. CDR3 bases: TGTGCCAGCAGGCCCAGGACAGGGTGGTACGAGCAGTACTTC. It translates to CASRPRTGWYEQYF.

The rearrangement joins TRBV4-2 to TRBJ1-5; D unresolved. This CDR3 is built from 15 residues. V was cut by 3 bases and J by 7 bases, with 16 bases left in between. The germline V gene has CDR1 LGHNA and CDR2 YNFKEQ. The CDR3 DNA reads as TGTGCCAGCAGCCAGGCCCGGGCGGGATTCCAGCCCCAGCATTTT. Its translation is CASSQARAGFQPQHF.

The chain recombines TRBV19 with TRBJ2-3; 13 bases are shared with TRBD2. V was pared by 8 bases and J by 2 bases, with 4 bases of the junction left unmatched. The CDR3 spans 15 residues. Germline V gene data show CDR1 as LNHDA and CDR2 as SQIVND (reference sequence). CDR3: CASQLAGGNTDTQYF. CDR3 DNA sequence: TGTGCCAGTCAACTAGCGGGGGGGAACACAGATACGCAGTATTTT.

In this sample, this clone turned up a few times. This chain connects TRBV4-2 to TRBJ2-1, with TRBD2 identical over 10 bases. V was clipped by 0 bases and J by 2 bases; unmatched bases: 1. Germline lookup yields CDR1 LGHNA and CDR2 YNFKEQ. CDR3 length: 16 residues. The CDR3 DNA reads TGTGCCAGCAGCCAAGACACTAGCGGGACCTACAATGAGCAGTTCTTC. Amino acid sequence: CASSQDTSGTYNEQFF.

V is TRBV7-9 and J is TRBJ2-6; 10 bases line up with TRBD1. This CDR3 has 15 residues. Germline trimming cut 9 bases from V and 1 base from J; bases unmatched to any gene: 3. Looked up from germline, CDR1 is SEHNR and CDR2 is FQNEAQ (reference sequence). The CDR3 region has the DNA TGTGCCAGTCGGACAGGGGGGTCTGGGGCCAACGTCCTGACTTTC. Protein: CASRTGGSGANVLTF.

In its sample, this clone was seen once. This chain connects TRBV12-5 to TRBJ2-3, with 8 bases lining up with TRBD1. The V and J ends lost 4 bases and 4 bases, in that order; junction bases with no gene match: 10. CDR3 length: 16 amino acids. CDR1 is LGHNT and CDR2 is FRNRAP in the germline V gene. The CDR3 DNA is TGTGCTAGTGGTTCCCAGACAGGGGTCGCGTCAGATACGCAGTATTTT. It codes for CASGSQTGVASDTQYF.

The V call is TRBV7-9, the J call TRBJ1-6; 8 bases match TRBD1. The V and J ends lost 1 base and 10 bases, in that order; junction bases with no gene match: 9. This CDR3 contains 16 residues. The germline gives CDR1 SEHNR, CDR2 FQNEAQ (reference sequence). This CDR3 is CASSLGGTGSKSPLHF. CDR3 coding DNA: TGTGCCAGCAGCTTAGGGGGGACAGGTAGTAAATCACCCCTCCACTTT.

The J gene is TRBJ1-2, the V gene TRBV5-4; 7 nucleotides line up with TRBD1. The junction had 2 bases not matched to a gene; V was cut back by 0 bases and J by 3 bases. Germline V gives CDR1 SGHNT, CDR2 YYREEE (reference sequence). This CDR3 has 14 amino acids. The CDR3 coding sequence is TGTGCCAGCAGCTTGGGAGGACAGGACTATGGCTACACCTTC. It is translated as CASSLGGQDYGYTF.

This clone was counted a single time. V and J are TRBV29-1 and TRBJ1-2, with unresolved D. V shed 1 base and J shed 7 bases, with 19 bases lying between them. The CDR3 runs 15 residues. Germline V gene lookup returns CDR1 SQVTM and CDR2 ANQGSEA. The CDR3 nucleotides are TGCAGCGTTGAAGCCAGAGGGAGGGAACGGGTTGGCTACACCTTC. It is translated as CSVEARGRERVGYTF.

The V call is TRBV2, the J call TRBJ1-1; D possibly corresponds to TRBD1 (5 bases). Germline CDR1 SNHLY, CDR2 FYNNEI. This CDR3 is 11 amino acids long. The ends were cut back, 7 bases at V and 10 bases at J, with 13 bases in the middle. CDR3 region: CASTPGSGAFF. In DNA, the CDR3 is TGTGCCAGCACCCCAGGGTCAGGAGCTTTCTTT. Full variable domain (outside the CDR3, taken from reference TRBV2 and TRBJ1-1): EPEVTQTPSHQVTQMGQEVILRCVPISNHLYFYWYRQILGQKVEFLVSFYNNEISEKSEIFDDQFSVERPDGSNFTLKIRSTKLEDSAMYFCASTPGSGAFFGQGTRLTVV.

The rearrangement joins TRBV4-1 to TRBJ2-1; 10 bases agree with TRBD2. The CDR3 has 19 amino acids. Looked up from germline, CDR1 is MGHRA and CDR2 is YSYEKL. J gave up 0 bases and V 3 bases, and 11 bases lay outside the gene matches. The DNA of the CDR3 is TGCGCCAGCAGCCACCCGGGACTAGCGAAAGGGAGCTCCTACAATGAGCAGTTCTTC. Translation: CASSHPGLAKGSSYNEQFF.

V usage is TRBV5-4 and J usage is TRBJ2-5; D ambiguous. The CDR3 has 13 residues. V was trimmed by 0 bases and J by 1 base, leaving 4 bases between them. Germline assignment: CDR1 SGHNT and CDR2 YYREEE (reference sequence). The CDR3 DNA is TGTGCCAGCAGCTTGGAGCTCCAAGAGACCCAGTACTTC. This encodes CASSLELQETQYF.

DNA for the CDR3: TGCGCCAGCAGCAAAAGTCGGGACAGGGAGGTCTACGAGCAGTACTTC. This gives the protein CASSKSRDREVYEQYF. The gene calls are TRBV4-1 and TRBJ2-7, with 9 bases aligning to TRBD1. CDR3 size: 16 residues. Trimming cost V 5 bases and J 3 bases; bases outside gene matches: 11. In germline, CDR1 is MGHRA, CDR2 YSYEKL.

The rearrangement links TRBV4-1 to TRBJ1-4; D is uncertain. V lost 0 bases, J lost 5 bases, and 10 bases lay in between. This CDR3 comprises 15 residues. Germline CDR1 is MGHRA and CDR2 is YSYEKL. DNA of the CDR3: TGCGCCAGCAGCCAAGATTACAGCTTCAATGAAAAACTGTTTTTT. Its protein is CASSQDYSFNEKLFF.

The chain is built from TRBV19 and TRBJ1-1, with TRBD1 as a possible D gene (6 bases). The V gene lost 6 bases and the J gene lost 4 bases, with 12 bases spanning the gap. The germline gives CDR1 LNHDA, CDR2 SQIVND (reference sequence). The CDR3 runs to 13 residues. In DNA form, the CDR3 reads TGTGCCAGTAGCCCGACCAGGGGCACTGAAGCTTTCTTT. It codes for CASSPTRGTEAFF.

The sample holds many counts of this clone. The V call is TRBV5-4, the J call TRBJ2-2, with TRBD2 matching 10 bases. The ends lost 4 bases at V and 5 bases at J; junction bases unmatched: 11. Germline assignment: CDR1 SGHNT and CDR2 YYREEE (reference sequence). The CDR3 is made up of 17 amino acids. The CDR3 spells CASSVSSGGAETGELFF. Written as DNA, the CDR3 is TGTGCCAGCAGCGTGTCGAGCGGGGGGGCCGAGACCGGGGAGCTGTTTTTT.

This chain uses TRBV27 with TRBJ1-5, with 7 bases aligning to TRBD1. V dropped 6 bases and J dropped 3; count of bases not matched to a gene: 5. The CDR3 runs to 14 residues. Germline values: CDR1 MNHEY, CDR2 SMNVEV (reference sequence). CDR3 nucleotides: TGTGCCAGCAGCCAGGGACAGATCAATCAGCCCCAGCATTTT. Translating gives CASSQGQINQPQHF.

The chain carries TRBV30 and TRBJ1-4, with D perhaps TRBD1 (6 bases). Germline CDR1 reads GTSNPN; CDR2 reads SVGIG (reference sequence). The V end was cut by 4 bases, the J end by 7 bases, with 16 bases between. The CDR3 extends over 14 amino acids. CDR3 bases: TGTGCCTGGAATCCCAGGGGAGGGTTTGAAAAACTGTTTTTT. Encoded protein: CAWNPRGGFEKLFF. The whole variable domain, remainder taken from reference TRBV30 and TRBJ1-4, is SQTIHQWPATLVQPVGSPLSLECTVEGTSNPNLYWYRQAAGRGLQLLFYSVGIGQISSEVPQNLSASRPQDRQFILSSKKLLLSDSGFYLCAWNPRGGFEKLFFGSGTQLSVL.

This sequence joins TRBV5-1 and TRBJ1-5; D not resolved. The CDR3 runs to 15 residues. The germline V and J ends were trimmed by 0 bases and 5 bases, with 12 bases remaining between them. Germline-derived CDR1 and CDR2 are SGHRS and YFSETQ. The CDR3 nucleotides read TGCGCCAGCAGCTTGGGGCAGTCAGTGGATCAGCCCCAGCATTTT. It is translated as CASSLGQSVDQPQHF.

The genes are TRBV12-2 and TRBJ1-1; TRBD1 was called by the table and not checked on the DNA. TRBV12-2 is annotated as a pseudogene. This CDR3 has 16 amino acids. DNA of the CDR3: TGTGCAAGTCGCTTAGAGTACCGGACAGGGGGCACTGAAGCTTTCTTT. Amino acids: CASRLEYRTGGTEAFF.

The genes are TRBV27 and TRBJ2-7; 10 bases fit TRBD1. This CDR3 region has 16 residues. The germline CDR1 and CDR2 sequences are MNHEY and SMNVEV (reference sequence). Trimming cost V 2 bases and J 2 bases; bases outside gene matches: 6. For the CDR3, the DNA is TGTGCCAGCAGTTTAAGTGGAGGGACAGGGGCCTACGAGCAGTACTTC. Its protein product is CASSLSGGTGAYEQYF.

V and J are TRBV5-6 and TRBJ2-7; D possibly corresponds to TRBD2 (6 bases). This CDR3 region has 14 residues. V was shortened by 6 bases and J by 4 bases, with 17 bases between the two germline ends. In germline, CDR1 is SGHDT, CDR2 YYEEEE. DNA of the CDR3: TGTGCCAGCAATCTCCCGGGACTGTTTTACGAGCAGTACTTC. As protein: CASNLPGLFYEQYF.

This chain uses TRBV19 with TRBJ1-5; 10 nucleotides align to TRBD1. The germline V gene has CDR1 LNHDA and CDR2 SQIVND (reference sequence). Trimming cost V 7 bases and J 6 bases; bases outside gene matches: 6. This CDR3 contains 14 residues. In nucleotides, the CDR3 is TGTGCCAGTACCGCGACAGGGGGCGGTCAGCCCCAGCATTTT. Translation gives CASTATGGGQPQHF.

The chain has TRBV6-1 and TRBJ2-5; 7 bases match TRBD2. Germline V gives CDR1 MNHNS, CDR2 SASEGT. CDR3 length: 15 amino acids. V dropped 0 bases and J dropped 4; count of bases not matched to a gene: 5. CDR3 bases: TGTGCCAGCAGTGAAGCGGGAGGGAGGGTAGAGACCCAGTACTTC. The encoded protein is CASSEAGGRVETQYF.

This chain links TRBV19 with TRBJ2-7; D is possibly TRBD1 (7 bases). This CDR3 region has 14 residues. Trimming took 4 bases from V and 7 from J, leaving 17 bases between them. The germline CDR1 and CDR2 sequences are LNHDA and SQIVND (reference sequence). The CDR3, as DNA: TGTGCCAGTAGTACTGTGGAGGGGGCGGAAGAGCAGTACTTC. Its protein is CASSTVEGAEEQYF.

This clone was seen a handful of times. V and J are TRBV15 and TRBJ1-5; D gene ambiguous. Trimming removed 0 bases from V and 0 bases from J, with 6 bases in between. Germline V lookup: CDR1 LNHNV, CDR2 YYDKDF (reference sequence). This CDR3 region has 15 residues. The CDR3 sequence is CATSRDPHSNQPQHF. DNA of the CDR3: TGTGCCACCAGCAGAGATCCCCATAGCAATCAGCCCCAGCATTTT.